This TCR beta chain is from a study of T cell repertoires and leukemia-associated antigens. At the level of the study: Samples yielded 3.3 to 5.0 million effective reads each, around 15 million overall.

This CDR3 has 15 residues. The V and J ends lost 5 bases and 4 bases, in that order; junction bases with no gene match: 7. The V gene's germline CDR1 is MDHEN and CDR2 SYDVKM. TCRdb redid the calling of the 5' RACE reads with MiXCR, one entry per CDR3 protein. The table records about 10,000 distinct CDR3 sequences, about 45% of them present only once. Overall study findings and caveats: V, J, VDJ and CDR3 counts did not differ significantly among groups.

A word on this clonotype: Its antigen is not known.

Sequenced: CD3+ T cells sorted from blood and cultured. This receptor was obtained from a female donor in good health. The rearrangement joins TRBV28 to TRBJ2-1, with 8 bases fitting TRBD2. CDR3 sequence: CASSPTSGKYNEQFF. In DNA form, the CDR3 reads TGTGCCAGCAGTCCAACTAGCGGAAAATACAATGAGCAGTTCTTC.